What follows are 2 T cell receptor beta chains derived from one specimen sequenced in a study of cytomegalovirus exposure and HLA in healthy donors. This table comes from immunoSEQ multiplex PCR, and its TCRdb copy is limited to in-frame clones, with some not included. The table has over 200,000 clones, around 78% seen once. What was sequenced was PBMCs. The source of these receptors is a young woman in good health and CMV-seronegative.

This clone occurred a few times. The chain employs TRBV27 and TRBJ2-3, with D perhaps TRBD2 (5 bases). CDR3 length: 15 residues. V gave up 7 bases and J gave up 4 bases, with 18 bases separating them. CDR1 MNHEY and CDR2 SMNVEV come from the germline V gene (reference sequence). The CDR3 DNA reads as TGTGCCAGCATGGCTCCCGGCCTAGCCTCAGATACGCAGTATTTT. Protein sequence: CASMAPGLASDTQYF.

This chain connects TRBV19 to TRBJ1-5, with TRBD1 matching 8 bases. This CDR3 comprises 17 residues. The V gene's germline CDR1 is LNHDA and CDR2 SQIVND (reference sequence). V was pared by 1 base and J by 2 bases, with 7 bases of the junction left unmatched. CDR3 coding DNA: TGTGCCAGTAGTATAGGGGACAGGCGGAGGGGCAATCAGCCCCAGCATTTT. Amino acid sequence: CASSIGDRRRGNQPQHF.